The source of this TCR beta chain is a study of T cells in Graves' hyperthyroidism and ophthalmopathy. Diagnoses were made from clinical symptoms, serum measures (thyroxine and TRAb), thyroid ultrasound and orbital computed tomography. Regarding the study as a whole: Using 13 V-J features, a model discriminated ophthalmopathy from stable hyperthyroidism.

TCR beta CDR3 sequences were amplified from RNA transcripts. First-round RT-PCR of the TCR CDR3 relied on the HTBI primer set. TCRdb used MiXCR to reprocess the multiplex PCR reads, holding one entry per CDR3 protein. Altogether about 360,000 distinct CDR3 sequences are present, approximately 25% being singletons, with the ten largest covering about 73%. Worth noting for this clonotype: Antigen specificity is unknown.

Losses at the gene ends were 8 bases for V and 5 bases for J; bases not matched to a gene: 3. CDR3 length equals 14 residues. Germline V gene sequence: CDR1 KGHDR, CDR2 SFDVKD. This receptor was obtained from a man aged 45-65 years with Graves' hyperthyroidism. This chain joins TRBV24-1 and TRBJ2-2; 11 nucleotides agree with TRBD1. Input material: blood. The CDR3: CATNGQGATGELFF. CDR3 bases: TGTGCCACCAACGGACAGGGGGCGACCGGGGAGCTGTTTTTT.